The clone carrying this T cell receptor (beta chain) appeared many times. Antigen unknown. This sample stems from a study of read filtering for tumor transcriptome and immune sequencing. Whole-study context: R-ISS stage counts were eight or nine for I, approximately 15 for II, 7 for III. Points from the study as a whole: The CD138-negative fraction was mixed bone marrow immune cells, not pure T cells.

The germline V gene encodes CDR1 SQVTM and CDR2 ANQGSEA. The CDR3 length is 14 residues. Trimming removed 2 bases from V and 3 bases from J; junction bases left unmatched: 3. At the time of active disease, bone marrow was collected from every patient. The library was built from roughly 400 ng RNA with molecular barcoded adaptors for alpha/delta and beta/gamma chains. TCRdb ran MiXCR on the reads and lists one entry per CDR3 protein. This table has 45,000 to 55,000 distinct CDR3 sequences, approximately 12% appearing once. What was sequenced was a population of CD138-negative cells sorted from bone marrow. This sequence originates from a donor aged 40 or over with multiple myeloma. The chain is built from TRBV29-1 and TRBJ2-3; 9 bases are shared with TRBD2. In DNA form, the CDR3 reads TGCAGCGTTGAATGGACTAGCGTGACAGATACGCAGTATTTT. Protein product: CSVEWTSVTDTQYF.